This T cell receptor (beta chain) was recovered during a study of CD8+CD57+ T cells in acquired aplastic anemia (dated by TCRdb to between 2018 and 2020). For the wider study: A mean of around 3.2 ug of DNA, ranging from roughly 0.2 to 27.4 ug, was extracted from sorted CD4+ and CD8+ cells. CD8+CD57+ expansion was defined as a frequency above the mean frequency observed in healthy subjects. What the authors observed across the whole study: Twenty-nine CD8+ CDR3 sequences were found in both patients and controls but appeared to be highly expressed in patients and within the immunodominant clones of the patients. Patients and healthy controls showed no significant difference in CD8+ Simpson's diversity (P=0.060).

Many counts were recorded for this clonotype. This clone's antigen is unknown. Nothing much larger sits one base from this clone, and base qualities are not available. Flow cytometry had shown CD8+CD57+ cell expansion in the patients selected for sequencing. All patients had severe acquired aplastic anemia diagnosed by International Study of Aplastic Anemia and Agranulocytosis and Camitta criteria. No therapy had been received by the patients at the time of blood sampling. In this study, sorted CD4+ and CD8+ T cells from the blood of healthy subjects and of severe aplastic anemia patients had their TCR repertoires deep-sequenced. Patients were enrolled under clinicaltrials.gov protocols 00001620, 01623167, 00001397, 00071045, 00081523 and 00961064 in the USA. Ficoll-Paque density gradient centrifugation was used to isolate peripheral blood mononuclear cells. Before DNA was extracted, CD4+ and CD8+ T cells were sorted using either FACS or magnetic beads.

Genomic DNA served as template for TCR beta VDJ combination and CDR3 sequence profiling. An Illumina HiSeq 2000 was used for TCR repertoire sequencing. In the source study's methods: Repertoire assessment relied on Simpson's diversity index, CDR3 size and DJ length profiles, and TRBV/TRBJ rearrangement plots. The most abundant DNA sequence in the deep sequencing data was taken as the immunodominant clone. CDR3 amino acid sequences were screened for sharing across subjects and were compared with published repertoires and the VDJdb database. Using fastp trimming at Q25 and MiXCR clonotype assembly, TCRdb reanalyzed the public sequencing data and kept in-frame beta chains. Rows with a matching CDR3 protein are joined into one entry that keeps the most common DNA and genes. V and J calls and clone size were set by TCRdb, not the authors. This sample holds 180,000 or so distinct CDR3 sequences; less than 60% were observed only once. The top ten hold about 2% of the sample.

Per the germline V gene (reference sequence), WNHNN is the CDR1 and SYGVQD is the CDR2. There are 16 amino acids in the CDR3, from cysteine to phenylalanine inclusive. CDR3 DNA only is kept here, 48 bases in frame from base 1. V has 5 bases trimmed and J has 1 base trimmed; junction bases matching no gene number 6. The chain couples TRBV10-1 to TRBJ2-7, with 12 middle bases fitting TRBD2. This receptor was taken from a human donor with aplastic anemia. Sequences were obtained from sorted CD4+, CD8+, or CD8+CD57+ T cells (not recorded which) from PBMCs. The CDR3: CASSRTSGAISYEQYF. The DNA sequence reads TGCGCCAGCAGTAGGACTAGCGGGGCCATATCCTACGAGCAGTACTTC.